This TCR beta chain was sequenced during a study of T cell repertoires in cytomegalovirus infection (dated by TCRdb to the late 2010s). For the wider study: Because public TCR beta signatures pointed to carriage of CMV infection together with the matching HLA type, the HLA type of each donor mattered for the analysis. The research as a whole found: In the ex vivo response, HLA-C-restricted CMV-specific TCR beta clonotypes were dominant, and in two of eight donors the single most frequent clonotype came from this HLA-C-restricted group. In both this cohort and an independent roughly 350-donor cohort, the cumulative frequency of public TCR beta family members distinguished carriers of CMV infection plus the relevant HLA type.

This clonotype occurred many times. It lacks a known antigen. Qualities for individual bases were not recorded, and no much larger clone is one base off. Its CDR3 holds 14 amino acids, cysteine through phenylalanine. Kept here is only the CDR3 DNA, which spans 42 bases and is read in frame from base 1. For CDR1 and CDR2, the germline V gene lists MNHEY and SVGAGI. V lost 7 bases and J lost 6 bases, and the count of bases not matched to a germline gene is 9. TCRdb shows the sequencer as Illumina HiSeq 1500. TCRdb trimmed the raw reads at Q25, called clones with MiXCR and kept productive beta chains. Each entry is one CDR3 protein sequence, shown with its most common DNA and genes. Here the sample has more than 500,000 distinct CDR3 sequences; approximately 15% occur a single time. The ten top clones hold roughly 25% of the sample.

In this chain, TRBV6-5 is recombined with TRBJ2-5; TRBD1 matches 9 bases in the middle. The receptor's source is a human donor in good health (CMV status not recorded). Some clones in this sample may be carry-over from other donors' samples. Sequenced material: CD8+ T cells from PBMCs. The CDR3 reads CASISGTGRKTQYF. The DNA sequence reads TGTGCCAGCATTTCCGGGACAGGGAGAAAGACCCAGTACTTC.